The clone carrying this T cell receptor (beta chain) was recorded a few times. The data were obtained in a study of a mutant IDH1 vaccine in newly diagnosed glioma. Study-level information: Pretreatment consisted of radiotherapy, temozolomide, or both, with most receiving both.

Data came from immunoSEQ multiplex PCR; TCRdb stores just in-frame clones and leaves some out. In the table there are 70,000 or so clones, approximately 82% of which are singletons. Time point given: baseline, week 1 (first vaccination visit). The treatment denotes: pre-vaccination baseline after standard-of-care therapy. The sequencing here drew on peripheral blood mononuclear cells (PBMCs), taken from a glioma patient treated with radiotherapy, temozolomide or both. This TCR was sampled from a woman younger than 30 with glioma. Some clones in this sample may be carry-over from other donors' samples.

CDR3 residues: CASSQPTITEAFF. The DNA for the CDR3 is TGCGCCAGCAGCCAACCCACTATCACTGAAGCTTTCTTT. The rearrangement joins TRBV4-1 to TRBJ1-1; D not resolved. The CDR3 is 13 residues long. CDR1 and CDR2 (germline): MGHRA, YSYEKL. With 2 bases removed from V and 4 bases from J, the gap between germline ends came to 8 bases.